This TCR beta chain derives from a study of response to subunit inactivated influenza vaccine. Findings and limits, study-wide: Every seasonal influenza vaccination brings in few new T cells, the authors suggested.

TCRdb reprocessed the RT-PCR reads with MiXCR, giving one entry per CDR3 protein. The sample includes about 570,000 distinct CDR3 sequences, roughly 12% seen only once; the top ten take about 9.4%. V lost 7 bases to trimming and J lost 3 bases, with 17 bases between them. CDR3 size: 15 residues. The V gene's germline CDR1 is MNHNS and CDR2 SASEGT. This clonotype appeared a single time. As yet, its antigen is unknown. The TCR was taken from a middle-aged man who received an inactivated influenza vaccine. The rearrangement uses TRBV6-1 and TRBJ2-3; D unclear. The starting material was PBMCs from blood, obtained on the day of vaccination. Here the CDR3 DNA reads TGTGCCAGCACAGTTGGCTTGGGCTTGACAGATACGCAGTATTTT. Amino acid sequence: CASTVGLGLTDTQYF.